What follows are 19 T cell receptor beta chains derived from one specimen sequenced in a study of cytomegalovirus exposure and HLA in healthy donors. 13 Jbeta primers and 60 Vbeta primers were used for the PCR. Method: immunoSEQ multiplex PCR; TCRdb's copy keeps in-frame clones and lacks some. This table has 130,000 to 150,000 clones, 60% to 85% appearing once. Sequences were obtained from PBMCs. These receptor sequences come from a man aged 35-49 years in good health and CMV-seropositive.

This chain's CDR3 is CASREQGVGREKLFF. In DNA form, the CDR3 reads TGTGCCAGCAGGGAACAGGGTGTCGGGCGTGAAAAACTGTTTTTT. The chain couples TRBV2 to TRBJ1-4, with D possibly TRBD1 on 6 matching bases. CDR1 and CDR2 from the germline V gene are SNHLY and FYNNEI. V dropped 6 bases and J dropped 7 bases, with 18 bases sitting between them. This CDR3 is 15 amino acids long.

This clone was counted once. The genes are TRBV5-8 and TRBJ2-3, with 7 bases identical to TRBD2. V lost 0 bases to trimming and J lost 1 base; unmatched junction nucleotides: 2. CDR1 is SGHTS, CDR2 YDEGEE, per germline. The CDR3 loop spans 15 amino acids. CDR3 sequence: CASSLAGRGTDTQYF. The DNA for the CDR3 is TGTGCCAGCAGCTTGGCGGGGAGGGGCACAGATACGCAGTATTTT. Complete variable domain (other parts from reference TRBV5-8 and TRBJ2-3): EAGVTQSPTHLIKTRGQQATLRCSPISGHTSVYWYQQALGLGLQFLLWYDEGEERNRGNFPPRFSGRQFPNYSSELNVNALELEDSALYLCASSLAGRGTDTQYFGPGTRLTVL.

The rearrangement joins TRBV6-5 to TRBJ2-7, with 12 bases that match TRBD2. Trimming took 0 bases from V and 4 from J; bases not matched to a gene: 4. The germline CDR1 and CDR2 sequences are MNHEY and SVGAGI. This CDR3 spans 16 amino acids. The CDR3 loop reads CASSYSASGREYEQYF. CDR3 DNA sequence: TGTGCCAGCAGTTACTCAGCTAGCGGGAGGGAGTACGAGCAGTACTTC.

The J gene is TRBJ2-7, the V gene TRBV27, with 7 nucleotides matching TRBD1. V dropped 6 bases and J dropped 7; count of bases not matched to a gene: 12. The germline CDR1 and CDR2 sequences are MNHEY and SMNVEV (reference sequence). The CDR3 loop spans 14 amino acids. For the CDR3, the DNA is TGTGCCAGCAGCTCTGGCGACAGGGTGGAAGAGCAGTACTTC. This gives the protein CASSSGDRVEEQYF.

This sequence joins TRBV6-4 and TRBJ2-3; the match to TRBD2 covers 9 bases. V lost 5 bases and J lost 4; bases outside the gene matches: 10. The CDR3 has 16 residues. Germline assignment: CDR1 MRHNA and CDR2 SNTAGT. The CDR3 coding sequence is TGTGCCAGCAGTCCTTATAGCGGGAGAATCCCAGATACGCAGTATTTT. It is translated as CASSPYSGRIPDTQYF.

CDR3 loop: CASSLAGQGPGNEQFF. The CDR3 DNA reads TGTGCCAGCAGCTTAGCCGGACAGGGACCGGGCAATGAGCAGTTCTTC. The rearrangement links TRBV13 to TRBJ2-1; 8 bases match TRBD1. This CDR3 is built from 16 residues. Germline trimming cut 1 base from V and 6 bases from J; bases unmatched to any gene: 8. The germline V gene has CDR1 PRHDT and CDR2 FYEKMQ (reference sequence).

This chain links TRBV27 with TRBJ2-5, with 8 bases fitting TRBD2. The CDR3 consists of 12 residues. With 5 bases clipped from V and 13 bases from J, the junction kept 9 bases outside the gene matches. CDR1 and CDR2 from the germline V gene are MNHEY and SMNVEV (reference sequence). The CDR3 coding sequence is TGTGCCAGCAGTAGGACCGGGGGGGGACGGTACTTC. Translated: CASSRTGGGRYF.

Remarks on this clone: This sample also contains other DNA sequences that code for the same CDR3. This chain joins TRBV30 and TRBJ1-4; D is perhaps TRBD1 (6 bases). The CDR3 runs to 13 residues. Germline CDR1 reads GTSNPN; CDR2 reads SVGIG (reference sequence). The V and J ends lost 3 bases and 9 bases respectively, with 14 bases between them. The CDR3 coding sequence is TGTGCCTGGAGCCCCTCCGGACAGAAAAAACTGTTTTTT. This gives the protein CAWSPSGQKKLFF.

The chain carries TRBV30 and TRBJ2-2; tentatively, D is TRBD1 (5 bases). Germline loops: CDR1 GTSNPN, CDR2 SVGIG (reference sequence). The CDR3 sequence is 11 residues long. Between the trimmed V and J ends, which lost 7 bases and 7 bases, there was a span of 10 bases. The CDR3: CAFPRGGELFF. The DNA of the CDR3 is TGTGCCTTTCCTAGGGGCGGGGAGCTGTTTTTT.

This clone turned up a few times. This chain links TRBV4-2 with TRBJ1-3, with unresolved D. With 1 base removed from V and 2 bases from J, the gap between germline ends came to 18 bases. CDR1 LGHNA and CDR2 YNFKEQ come from the germline V gene. CDR3 length equals 18 residues. The CDR3 here is CASSQVGTGSLTGNTIYF. CDR3 nucleotides: TGTGCCAGCAGCCAAGTAGGCACGGGTAGTCTCACTGGAAACACCATATATTTT.

The genes are TRBV29-1 and TRBJ2-1; a possible D gene is TRBD2 (5 bases). The V and J ends lost 7 bases and 7 bases respectively, with 17 bases between them. Per germline, CDR1 SQVTM and CDR2 ANQGSEA. The CDR3 has 13 residues. The CDR3 spells CSEARGSRNEQFF. The DNA for the CDR3 is TGCAGCGAGGCCCGAGGGTCGCGGAATGAGCAGTTCTTC.

The rearrangement uses TRBV5-1 and TRBJ2-1; D uncertain. The germline V gene has CDR1 SGHRS and CDR2 YFSETQ. The germline V and J ends were trimmed by 4 bases and 8 bases, with 13 bases remaining between them. The CDR3 extends over 13 amino acids. This chain's CDR3 is CASSAKPADEQFF. The DNA of the CDR3 is TGCGCCAGCAGCGCAAAACCGGCGGATGAGCAGTTCTTC. Looking up the rest from reference TRBV5-1 and TRBJ2-1 gives the full variable domain: KAGVTQTPRYLIKTRGQQVTLSCSPISGHRSVSWYQQTPGQGLQFLFEYFSETQRNKGNFPGRFSGRQFSNSRSEMNVSTLELGDSALYLCASSAKPADEQFFGPGTRLTVL.

CDR3 DNA: TGTGCCAGTAGTACGTCAGAAGTGGTTACCGGGGAGCTGTTTTTT. It codes for CASSTSEVVTGELFF. The chain uses TRBV19 and TRBJ2-2; D unclear. Trimming stripped 4 bases from V and 5 bases from J, with 14 bases between. The V gene's germline CDR1 is LNHDA and CDR2 SQIVND (reference sequence). This CDR3 region has 15 residues.

The chain joins TRBV5-1 to TRBJ2-7; 7 nucleotides agree with TRBD1. Losses at the gene ends were 0 bases for V and 2 bases for J; bases not matched to a gene: 8. Germline lookup yields CDR1 SGHRS and CDR2 YFSETQ. The CDR3 spans 16 residues. The CDR3 coding sequence is TGCGCCAGCAGCTTGGTAGGGGGCGCAACCCCCTACGAGCAGTACTTC. Translation: CASSLVGGATPYEQYF.

The CDR3 reads CASSGTGAQPQHF. DNA for the CDR3: TGTGCCAGCAGTGGGACAGGCGCGCAGCCCCAGCATTTT. This chain connects TRBV25-1 to TRBJ1-5, with 7 bases identical to TRBD1. V dropped 4 bases and J dropped 7; count of bases not matched to a gene: 4. CDR1 and CDR2 from the germline V gene are MGHDK and SYGVNS. The CDR3 runs to 13 residues. Combining the CDR3 with reference TRBV25-1 and TRBJ1-5 gives the whole variable domain EADIYQTPRYLVIGTGKKITLECSQTMGHDKMYWYQQDPGMELHLIHYSYGVNSTEKGDLSSESTVSRIRTEHFPLTLESARPSHTSQYLCASSGTGAQPQHFGDGTRLSIL.

This chain connects TRBV25-1 to TRBJ2-7; D is perhaps TRBD2 (7 bases). Trimming cost V 8 bases and J 5 bases, with 22 bases left between them. The CDR3 totals 15 residues. Germline CDR1 and CDR2: MGHDK and SYGVNS. The CDR3 sequence is CASVHEGGEWHEQYF. The CDR3 nucleotides read TGTGCCAGCGTCCATGAAGGGGGGGAGTGGCACGAGCAGTACTTC.

The chain recombines TRBV7-9 with TRBJ2-5; a possible D gene is TRBD2 (5 bases). TRBJ2-7 explains the end of the DNA better; the J call may be wrong. Germline loops: CDR1 SEHNR, CDR2 FQNEAQ (reference sequence). The CDR3 contains 15 residues. CDR3 region: CASSLVRAPAGEQYF. The CDR3 nucleotides read TGTGCCAGCAGCTTAGTGCGGGCCCCTGCCGGCGAGCAGTACTTC.

V gene TRBV1 combines with J gene TRBJ1-5; TRBD1, the D gene given by the table, was not confirmed from the DNA. TRBV1 constitutes a pseudogene. CDR3 length equals 19 residues. CDR3 residues: CTSSQDRGPDRDSHQPQHF. For the CDR3, the DNA is TGCACCAGCAGCCAAGATCGGGGCCCTGACAGGGACTCTCATCAGCCCCAGCATTTT.

V gene TRBV30 combines with J gene TRBJ1-5, with D possibly TRBD1 on 6 matching bases. The germline CDR1 and CDR2 sequences are GTSNPN and SVGIG (reference sequence). Trimming removed 2 bases from V and 1 base from J, with 12 bases in between. The CDR3 loop spans 15 amino acids. The CDR3 loop is CAWSLTGLSNQPQHF. DNA for the CDR3: TGTGCCTGGAGTTTGACAGGATTGAGCAATCAGCCCCAGCATTTT.